The TCR beta chain under discussion was sequenced for a study of blood T cell repertoires in COVID-19. CDR1 and CDR2 (germline): SGHRS, YFSETQ. V gave up 7 bases and J gave up 4 bases, with 20 bases separating them. The CDR3 has 15 amino acids. Some clones are missing from TCRdb's copy, which holds only in-frame ones; the method was immunoSEQ multiplex PCR. The sample lists some 150,000 clones; roughly four fifths were seen once. The rearrangement uses TRBV5-1 and TRBJ1-1, with D possibly TRBD1 on 6 matching bases. The specimen sequenced was peripheral blood. This receptor was identified in a woman in her forties or fifties with active or convalescent COVID-19. This CDR3 reads CASGVTAQQGTEAFF. CDR3 sequence (DNA): TGCGCCAGCGGGGTAACAGCTCAACAGGGCACTGAAGCTTTCTTT.